What follows are 17 T cell receptor beta chains derived from one specimen sequenced in a study of technical replicates of blood from several donors (dated by TCRdb to 2016 to 2017). Preparation of the library involved the immunoSEQ multiplex PCR assay. TCRdb mirrors the immuneACCESS table, restricted to in-frame sequences. Some clones are absent from its copies; in checked studies, under half trace to an unresolved V gene, and the reason for the others is unknown. This sample comprises tens of thousands of clones, about nine tenths of them detected only once. The top ten clones comprise around 0.37% of the sample. Sequenced: T cells isolated from PBMCs. Receptor source: a human donor in good health.

J is TRBJ1-3 and V is TRBV5-5; no clear D. V lost 0 bases, J lost 0 bases, and 7 bases lay in between. CDR1 is SGHKS and CDR2 is YYEKEE in the germline V gene (reference sequence). The CDR3 has 15 amino acids. This CDR3 reads CASSLGSNSGNTIYF. In DNA form, the CDR3 reads TGTGCCAGCAGCTTGGGCAGTAACTCTGGAAACACCATATATTTT.

The V gene is TRBV12-2, the J gene TRBJ2-1; the DNA was not used to check the table's D call, TRBD2. TRBV12-2 is a listed pseudogene. The CDR3 contains 20 residues. The CDR3 DNA reads as TGTGCAAGTCGCTTAGGCAGGGGCGCCAAGAGCGGGATGGGGGCTAATGAGCAGTTCTTC. It is translated as CASRLGRGAKSGMGANEQFF.

The chain is built from TRBV29-1 and TRBJ1-2; no clear D gene. The CDR3 is 14 residues long. Trimming stripped 3 bases from V and 0 bases from J, with 11 bases between. CDR1 SQVTM and CDR2 ANQGSEA come from the germline V gene. As DNA, the CDR3 is TGCAGCGTTGAGCCGGAGCAAGCTAACTATGGCTACACCTTC. Translating it yields CSVEPEQANYGYTF.

This chain joins TRBV2 and TRBJ2-1; 11 nucleotides agree with TRBD2. V lost 8 bases to trimming and J lost 4 bases; unmatched junction nucleotides: 13. There are 17 residues in the CDR3. Germline assignment: CDR1 SNHLY and CDR2 FYNNEI. CDR3 coding DNA: TGTGCCAGCCAAGGGATGACTAGCGGGGCCTTATACAATGAGCAGTTCTTC. Its protein product is CASQGMTSGALYNEQFF.

The V and J genes are TRBV19 and TRBJ1-1; D possibly corresponds to TRBD1 (6 bases). With 3 bases removed from V and 0 bases from J, the gap between germline ends came to 14 bases. Germline values: CDR1 LNHDA, CDR2 SQIVND (reference sequence). CDR3 length: 16 amino acids. The CDR3 region has the DNA TGTGCCAGTAGTATGAAGTGGGCAGGGGTGAACACTGAAGCTTTCTTT. As protein: CASSMKWAGVNTEAFF.

The V gene is TRBV5-4, the J gene TRBJ1-2, with a possible D match to TRBD1 (5 bases). Germline V gives CDR1 SGHNT, CDR2 YYREEE (reference sequence). CDR3 length: 11 amino acids. V lost 9 bases, J lost 8 bases, and 14 bases lay in between. CDR3 residues: CATVDGGGYTF. Here the CDR3 DNA reads TGTGCCACCGTAGACGGGGGGGGCTACACCTTC.

The chain uses TRBV4-1 and TRBJ2-3; 8 bases match TRBD2. Germline trimming cut 0 bases from V and 3 bases from J; bases unmatched to any gene: 5. Germline CDR1 reads MGHRA; CDR2 reads YSYEKL. The CDR3 spans 16 residues. CDR3 loop: CASSQELSGSTDTQYF. The DNA of the CDR3 is TGCGCCAGCAGCCAAGAACTCAGCGGGAGTACAGATACGCAGTATTTT.

This chain joins TRBV27 and TRBJ2-4; D gene uncertain. Trimming stripped 6 bases from V and 1 base from J, with 13 bases between. This CDR3 region has 15 residues. In germline, CDR1 is MNHEY, CDR2 SMNVEV (reference sequence). The CDR3 coding sequence is TGTGCCAGCAGAATTGACATATCGGCCAAAAACATTCAGTACTTC. Translated: CASRIDISAKNIQYF.

The V call is TRBV6-5, the J call TRBJ1-1; TRBD1 matches 7 bases. The CDR3 is 15 residues long. Germline V gene sequence: CDR1 MNHEY, CDR2 SVGAGI. J lost 1 base, V lost 5 bases, and 7 bases had no gene match. CDR3 residues: CASSPSRQGNTEAFF. In DNA, the CDR3 is TGTGCCAGCAGTCCCTCTAGACAGGGGAACACTGAAGCTTTCTTT.

The V and J genes are TRBV9 and TRBJ1-4, with a tentative D call TRBD1 (6 bases). Trimming left V 0 bases short and J 4 bases short, with 10 bases between. This CDR3 is built from 15 residues. CDR1 SGDLS and CDR2 YYNGEE come from the germline V gene. The CDR3, as DNA: TGTGCCAGCAGCGTAGGACGGACAGTTAATGAAAAACTGTTTTTT. It encodes CASSVGRTVNEKLFF.

The chain has TRBV5-1 and TRBJ2-7; D may be TRBD2 (6 bases). Trimming removed 0 bases from V and 5 bases from J, with 9 bases in between. Germline values: CDR1 SGHRS, CDR2 YFSETQ. This CDR3 has 13 residues. The DNA for the CDR3 is TGCGCCAGCAGCTTGGGGAGGAGGGACGAGCAGTACTTC. It codes for CASSLGRRDEQYF.

The DNA for the CDR3 is TGTGCCAGCAGTTACTCGTACACAGATACGCAGTATTTT. Translation gives CASSYSYTDTQYF. The chain recombines TRBV6-5 with TRBJ2-3; D call uncertain. This CDR3 has 13 residues. Trimming stripped 0 bases from V and 2 bases from J, with 3 bases between. CDR1 is MNHEY and CDR2 is SVGAGI in the germline V gene.

The J gene is TRBJ2-7, the V gene TRBV11-2, with TRBD2 matching over 10 bases. The germline V gene encodes CDR1 SGHAT and CDR2 FQNNGV. V was clipped by 7 bases and J by 3 bases; unmatched bases: 9. The CDR3 sequence is 15 residues long. In nucleotides, the CDR3 is TGTGCCAGCACCCAAGGGACTAGCGTTTTCTACGAGCAGTACTTC. It is translated as CASTQGTSVFYEQYF.

This clone was found once. The chain couples TRBV11-3 to TRBJ2-3; TRBD2 agrees at 12 bases. The germline V gene encodes CDR1 SGHNT and CDR2 YENEEA. The CDR3 has 16 amino acids. V dropped 1 base and J dropped 1; count of bases not matched to a gene: 0. The CDR3 is CASSLGLAGGTDTQYF. The CDR3 DNA reads TGTGCCAGCAGCTTAGGACTAGCGGGAGGCACAGATACGCAGTATTTT. The whole variable domain, remainder taken from reference TRBV11-3 and TRBJ2-3, is EAGVVQSPRYKIIEKKQPVAFWCNPISGHNTLYWYLQNLGQGPELLIRYENEEAVDDSQLPKDRFSAERLKGVDSTLKIQPAELGDSAVYLCASSLGLAGGTDTQYFGPGTRLTVL.

The rearrangement links TRBV7-9 to TRBJ2-7; 9 positions agree with TRBD1. Germline loops: CDR1 SEHNR, CDR2 FQNEAQ (reference sequence). V trimming: 2 bases; J trimming: 4 bases; junction bases outside the gene matches: 12. The CDR3 loop spans 17 amino acids. For the CDR3, the DNA is TGTGCCAGCAGCTTATCCCGAACAGGGGGCGTAGGGTACGAGCAGTACTTC. Residues: CASSLSRTGGVGYEQYF.

The gene calls are TRBV6-1 and TRBJ2-7; 7 nucleotides agree with TRBD2. The CDR3 runs 14 residues. Germline values: CDR1 MNHNS, CDR2 SASEGT. V was pared by 3 bases and J by 1 base, with 3 bases of the junction left unmatched. The CDR3 here is CASSDLAGSYEQYF. The DNA for the CDR3 is TGTGCCAGCAGTGATTTAGCGGGTTCCTACGAGCAGTACTTC.

This chain links TRBV5-6 with TRBJ2-2, with D hard to call. CDR1 is SGHDT, CDR2 YYEEEE, per germline. CDR3 size: 13 residues. V dropped 1 base and J dropped 7 bases, with 8 bases sitting between them. This CDR3 is CASSLLSGGELFF. The DNA for the CDR3 is TGTGCCAGCAGCTTGTTATCGGGCGGGGAGCTGTTTTTT.